These T cell receptor beta chains were read from a single sample in a study of shared clonotypes between healthy human individuals. This table comes from immunoSEQ multiplex PCR, and its TCRdb copy is limited to in-frame clones, with some not included. The repertoire consists of nearly 600,000 clones, with nearly 97% occurring once and the leading ten covering about 0.11%. Sequenced: naive CD8+ T cells sorted from blood. Receptors were obtained from a young woman in good health. CDR3s include the opening cysteine and the closing phenylalanine or tryptophan. The D gene is left open where the match is weak. Only part of the rows carry a size: once, few, many, or a class if the clone is expanded.

>16|TRBJ1-5|NA|TRBV30|once
CAWSVSGSGLGQPQHF
TGTGCCTGGAGTGTATCCGGGTCAGGGTTAGGTCAGCCCCAGCATTTT
>14|TRBJ2-7|TRBD2|TRBV27|once
CASSWEAGGREQYF
TGTGCCAGCAGTTGGGAAGCGGGAGGGAGGGAGCAGTACTTC
>15|TRBJ2-7|TRBD1|TRBV2|NA
CASSPRDRVVYEQYF
TGTGCCAGCAGCCCTCGGGACAGGGTTGTATACGAGCAGTACTTC
>15|TRBJ2-3|NA|TRBV5-1|NA
CASSSAGSPRDTQYF
TGCGCCAGCAGCTCCGCCGGGTCCCCGAGAGATACGCAGTATTTT
>12|TRBJ2-1|NA|TRBV28|NA
CASSPNYNEQFF
TGTGCCAGCAGTCCAAACTACAATGAGCAGTTCTTC
>15|TRBJ1-1|NA|TRBV5-6|NA
CASSLEGTENTEAFF
TGTGCCAGCAGCTTGGAGGGGACGGAGAACACTGAAGCTTTCTTT
>14|TRBJ1-4|TRBD1|TRBV5-6|once
CASRKQGAGEKLFF
TGTGCCAGCAGGAAACAGGGGGCAGGAGAAAAACTGTTTTTT
>16|TRBJ2-5|NA|TRBV5-8|NA
CASPGGLLRIQETQYF
TGTGCCAGCCCTGGGGGGCTACTCCGGATACAAGAGACCCAGTACTTC
>12|TRBJ1-2|NA|TRBV4-1|NA
CASSQDSYGYTF
TGCGCCAGCAGCCAAGACAGCTATGGCTACACCTTC
>15|TRBJ2-7|NA|TRBV27|NA
CASSLDSSPYYEQYF
TGTGCCAGCAGTTTAGACAGTTCCCCTTACTACGAGCAGTACTTC
>16|TRBJ2-3|NA|TRBV4-1|NA
CASSQEGASATDTQYF
TGCGCCAGCAGCCAAGAAGGGGCTAGTGCGACAGATACGCAGTATTTT
>11|TRBJ1-3|NA|TRBV5-4|once
CASSLDNTIYF
TGTGCCAGCAGCTTGGATAACACCATATATTTT
>17|TRBJ1-1|NA|TRBV5-4|NA
CASSLDPDGFMNTEAFF
TGTGCCAGCAGCTTAGATCCGGACGGATTCATGAACACTGAAGCTTTCTTT
>12|TRBJ2-7|NA|TRBV7-9|NA
CASSLEGRGQYF
TGTGCCAGCAGCTTAGAGGGTCGCGGGCAGTACTTC
>16|TRBJ1-1|TRBD1|TRBV28|NA
CASSLAGTGPYTEAFF
TGTGCCAGCAGTTTGGCCGGGACAGGACCCTACACTGAAGCTTTCTTT
>14|TRBJ1-3|NA|TRBV28|NA
CASSLQVSGNTIYF
TGTGCCAGCAGTTTACAGGTGTCTGGAAACACCATATATTTT
>17|TRBJ1-5|TRBD1|TRBV5-6|NA
CASSSTAGTGSNQPQHF
TGTGCCAGCAGCTCGACCGCCGGGACAGGGAGCAATCAGCCCCAGCATTTT
>13|TRBJ2-7|NA|TRBV28|NA
CASSLFVHYEQYF
TGTGCCAGCAGTTTATTTGTCCACTACGAGCAGTACTTC
>12|TRBJ2-2|NA|TRBV27|NA
CASSFSTGELFF
TGTGCCAGCAGTTTTTCCACCGGGGAGCTGTTTTTT
>15|TRBJ2-5|TRBD2|TRBV4-1|NA
CASRWVAGGRETQYF
TGCGCCAGCAGATGGGTAGCGGGGGGGAGAGAGACCCAGTACTTC
>16|TRBJ2-3|NA|TRBV2|NA
CASRGVGGTPTDTQYF
TGTGCCAGCAGGGGGGTAGGAGGGACCCCCACAGATACGCAGTATTTT
>15|TRBJ2-7|NA|TRBV11-1|NA
CASSLAGSVAHEQYF
TGTGCCAGCAGCTTAGCGGGGTCCGTTGCCCACGAGCAGTACTTC
>14|TRBJ2-5|NA|TRBV29-1|NA
CSVEDRQAKETQYF
TGCAGCGTTGAAGATCGACAGGCCAAAGAGACCCAGTACTTC
>12|TRBJ2-7|NA|TRBV2|NA
CASSEDRNEQYF
TGTGCCAGCAGTGAAGACCGAAATGAGCAGTACTTC
>15|TRBJ2-3|NA|TRBV14|NA
CASSPGGSSTDTQYF
TGTGCCAGCAGCCCAGGAGGGTCTAGCACAGATACGCAGTATTTT
>19|TRBJ2-3|TRBD2|TRBV6-1|NA
CASSEWGGDPIPSTDTQYF
TGTGCCAGCAGTGAATGGGGGGGGGACCCCATTCCGAGCACAGATACGCAGTATTTT
>18|TRBJ2-2|NA|TRBV5-5|NA
CASSLEVAGEGVTGELFF
TGTGCCAGCAGCTTGGAGGTTGCGGGAGAGGGGGTCACCGGGGAGCTGTTTTTT
>19|TRBJ2-7|TRBD2|TRBV28|NA
CASSRAFDSPGLASYEQYF
TGTGCCAGCAGTCGGGCCTTCGATTCGCCGGGACTAGCCTCCTACGAGCAGTACTTC
>15|TRBJ2-7|TRBD1|TRBV5-4|NA
CASSLEGTGANEQYF
TGTGCCAGCAGCCTCGAAGGGACAGGGGCAAACGAGCAGTACTTC
>13|TRBJ2-7|NA|TRBV27|NA
CASRAMEGDEQYF
TGTGCCAGCAGGGCCATGGAAGGCGACGAGCAGTACTTC
>11|TRBJ2-7|NA|TRBV28|NA
CASSQVYEQYF
TGTGCCAGCAGTCAGGTCTACGAGCAGTACTTC
>15|TRBJ1-1|NA|TRBV19|few
CASSPLERGNTEAFF
TGTGCCAGTAGTCCGCTGGAGCGGGGGAACACTGAAGCTTTCTTT